The present T cell receptor (beta chain) was sequenced within a study of control samples from healthy donors and cancer patients (dated by TCRdb to between 2020 and 2021). The junction carries 23 bases between V and J, which are trimmed by 6 bases and 8 bases respectively. CDR1 and CDR2 are read off the germline V gene as ENHRY and SYGVKD. The CDR3 covers 16 residues, taking in both the cysteine and the phenylalanine. Of the read, only the CDR3 DNA is kept; its 48 bases are in frame from base 1. As for this clone: The specificity of this receptor is unknown. No clone much larger than this one lies a single base away; base qualities are absent.

The library was prepared using the immunoSEQ multiplex PCR assay. The table comes from immuneACCESS by way of TCRdb, which keeps in-frame sequences with V and J called. Part of the clones is missing from these tables; in studies checked, under half for an unresolved V gene and the rest for unknown reasons. The sample table holds approximately 170,000 clones, of which more than 90% were seen once. About 1.4% of the sample belongs to the ten largest clones. The chain couples TRBV10-3 to TRBJ2-1; a tentative D call is TRBD1 (6 bases match). The clonotype originates from a man younger than 45 in good health. The specimen was blood. The nucleotide sequence reads as follows: TGTGCCATCAGGGGGTTTGGGGGCGCCTCTCTCGATGAGCAGTTCTTC. Translated, this gives CAIRGFGGASLDEQFF.